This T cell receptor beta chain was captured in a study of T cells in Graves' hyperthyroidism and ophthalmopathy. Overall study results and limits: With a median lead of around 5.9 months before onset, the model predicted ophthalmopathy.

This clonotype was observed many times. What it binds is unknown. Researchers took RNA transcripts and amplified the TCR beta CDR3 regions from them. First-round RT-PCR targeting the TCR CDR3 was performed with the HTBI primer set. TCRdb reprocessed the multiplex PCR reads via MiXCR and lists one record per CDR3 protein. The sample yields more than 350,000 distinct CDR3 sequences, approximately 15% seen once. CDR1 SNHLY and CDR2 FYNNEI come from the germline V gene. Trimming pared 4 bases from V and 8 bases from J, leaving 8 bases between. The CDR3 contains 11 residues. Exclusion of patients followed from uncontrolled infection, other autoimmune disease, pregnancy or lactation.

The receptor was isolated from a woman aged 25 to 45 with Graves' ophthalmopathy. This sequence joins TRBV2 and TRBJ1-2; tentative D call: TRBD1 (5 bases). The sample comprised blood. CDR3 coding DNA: TGTGCCAGCAGTGGTCGGGACGGCTACACCTTC. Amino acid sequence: CASSGRDGYTF.